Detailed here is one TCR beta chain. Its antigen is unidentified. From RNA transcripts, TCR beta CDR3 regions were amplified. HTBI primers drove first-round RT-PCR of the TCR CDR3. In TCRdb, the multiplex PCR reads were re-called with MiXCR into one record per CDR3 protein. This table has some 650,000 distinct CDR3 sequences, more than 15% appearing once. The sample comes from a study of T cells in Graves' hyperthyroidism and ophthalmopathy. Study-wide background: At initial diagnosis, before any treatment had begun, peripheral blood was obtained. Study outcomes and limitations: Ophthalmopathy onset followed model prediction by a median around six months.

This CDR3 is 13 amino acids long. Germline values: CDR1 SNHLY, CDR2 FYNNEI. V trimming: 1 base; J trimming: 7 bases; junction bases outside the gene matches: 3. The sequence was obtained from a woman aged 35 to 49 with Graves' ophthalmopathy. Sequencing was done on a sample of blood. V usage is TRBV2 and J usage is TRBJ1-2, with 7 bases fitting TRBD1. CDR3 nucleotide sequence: TGTGCCAGCAGTGAAGAGACAGGGTCTGGCTACACCTTC. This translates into CASSEETGSGYTF.